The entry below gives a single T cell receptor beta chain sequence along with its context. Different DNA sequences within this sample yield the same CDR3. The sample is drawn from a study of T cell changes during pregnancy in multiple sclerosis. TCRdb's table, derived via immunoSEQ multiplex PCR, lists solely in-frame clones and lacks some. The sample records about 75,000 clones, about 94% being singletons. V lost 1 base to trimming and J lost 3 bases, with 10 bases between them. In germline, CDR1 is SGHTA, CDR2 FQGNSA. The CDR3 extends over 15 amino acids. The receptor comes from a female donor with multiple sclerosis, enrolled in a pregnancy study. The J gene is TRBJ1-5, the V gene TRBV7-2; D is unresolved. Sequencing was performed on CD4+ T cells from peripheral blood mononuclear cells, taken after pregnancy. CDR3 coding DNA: TGTGCCAGCAGCTTAGTTGGTAGTTTCAATCAGCCCCAGCATTTT. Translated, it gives CASSLVGSFNQPQHF.